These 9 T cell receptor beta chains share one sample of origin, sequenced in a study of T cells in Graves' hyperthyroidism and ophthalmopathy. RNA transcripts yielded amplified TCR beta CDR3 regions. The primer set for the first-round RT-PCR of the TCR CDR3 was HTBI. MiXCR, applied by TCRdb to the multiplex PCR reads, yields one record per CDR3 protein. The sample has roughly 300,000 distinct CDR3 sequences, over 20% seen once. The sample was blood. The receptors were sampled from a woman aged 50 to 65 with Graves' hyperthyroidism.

CDR3 in DNA: TGTGCCAGCAGCTCCGGGGACAGCCAAGGGCCCCAGCATTTT. This encodes CASSSGDSQGPQHF. J is TRBJ1-5 and V is TRBV5-6; 7 bases fit TRBD1. After removal of 3 bases from V and 9 bases from J, the junction contained 9 bases not matched to a gene. The germline V gene encodes CDR1 SGHDT and CDR2 YYEEEE. The CDR3 spans 14 residues.

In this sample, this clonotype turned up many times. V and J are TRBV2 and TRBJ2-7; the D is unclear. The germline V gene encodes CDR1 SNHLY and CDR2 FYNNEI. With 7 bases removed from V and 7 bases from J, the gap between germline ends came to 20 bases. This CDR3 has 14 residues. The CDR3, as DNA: TGTGCCAGCAATCGAGGAGTGACGAGTGTAGAGCAGTACTTC. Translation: CASNRGVTSVEQYF.

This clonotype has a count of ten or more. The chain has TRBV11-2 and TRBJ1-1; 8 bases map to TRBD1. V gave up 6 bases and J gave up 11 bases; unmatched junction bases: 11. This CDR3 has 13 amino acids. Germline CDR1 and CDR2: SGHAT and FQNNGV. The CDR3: CASRLGGTGEAFF. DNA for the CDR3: TGTGCCAGCAGACTCGGGGGGACAGGAGAGGCTTTCTTT.

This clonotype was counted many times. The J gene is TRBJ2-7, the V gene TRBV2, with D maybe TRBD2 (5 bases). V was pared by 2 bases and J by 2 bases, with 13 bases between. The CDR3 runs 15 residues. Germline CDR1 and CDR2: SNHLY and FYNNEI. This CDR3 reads CASSESSGEAYEQYF. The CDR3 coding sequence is TGTGCCAGCAGTGAATCCAGCGGAGAAGCCTACGAGCAGTACTTC. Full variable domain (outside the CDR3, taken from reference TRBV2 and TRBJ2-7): EPEVTQTPSHQVTQMGQEVILRCVPISNHLYFYWYRQILGQKVEFLVSFYNNEISEKSEIFDDQFSVERPDGSNFTLKIRSTKLEDSAMYFCASSESSGEAYEQYFGPGTRLTVT.

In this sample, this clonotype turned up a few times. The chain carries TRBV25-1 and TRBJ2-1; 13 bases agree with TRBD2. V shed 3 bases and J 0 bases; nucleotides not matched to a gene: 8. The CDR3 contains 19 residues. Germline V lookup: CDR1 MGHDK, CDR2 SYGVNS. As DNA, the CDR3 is TGTGCCAGCAGTGATTCCGGGACTAGCGGGACGAGCTCCTACAATGAGCAGTTCTTC. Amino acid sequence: CASSDSGTSGTSSYNEQFF. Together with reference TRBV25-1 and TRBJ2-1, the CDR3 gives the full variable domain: EADIYQTPRYLVIGTGKKITLECSQTMGHDKMYWYQQDPGMELHLIHYSYGVNSTEKGDLSSESTVSRIRTEHFPLTLESARPSHTSQYLCASSDSGTSGTSSYNEQFFGPGTRLTVL.

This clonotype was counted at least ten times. DNA of the CDR3: TGTGCCAGCAGCTTAGCTAGCGGGGTCTCCTACGAGCAGTACTTC. Translated, it gives CASSLASGVSYEQYF. The V call is TRBV11-2, the J call TRBJ2-7; 9 bases are a match to TRBD2. Per germline, CDR1 SGHAT and CDR2 FQNNGV. This CDR3 is built from 15 residues. J was trimmed by 0 bases and V by 1 base; bases with no gene match: 1.

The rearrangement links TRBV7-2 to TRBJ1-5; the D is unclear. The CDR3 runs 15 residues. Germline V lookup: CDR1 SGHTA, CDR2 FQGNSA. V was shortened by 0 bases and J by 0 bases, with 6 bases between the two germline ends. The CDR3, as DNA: TGTGCCAGCAGCTTAGCCTCTTATAGCAATCAGCCCCAGCATTTT. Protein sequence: CASSLASYSNQPQHF. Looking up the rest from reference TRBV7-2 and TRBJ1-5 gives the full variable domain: GAGVSQSPSNKVTEKGKDVELRCDPISGHTALYWYRQSLGQGLEFLIYFQGNSAPDKSGLPSDRFSAERTGGSVSTLTIQRTQQEDSAVYLCASSLASYSNQPQHFGDGTRLSIL.

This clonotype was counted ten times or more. The CDR3 loop reads CSAPRRSVPPEQYF. CDR3 sequence (DNA): TGCAGTGCTCCCAGGCGGAGCGTTCCCCCCGAGCAGTACTTC. The chain joins TRBV20-1 to TRBJ2-7; D is unclear. Trimming left V 5 bases short and J 6 bases short, with 20 bases between. Germline values: CDR1 DFQATT, CDR2 SNEGSKA (reference sequence). The CDR3 is 14 residues long.

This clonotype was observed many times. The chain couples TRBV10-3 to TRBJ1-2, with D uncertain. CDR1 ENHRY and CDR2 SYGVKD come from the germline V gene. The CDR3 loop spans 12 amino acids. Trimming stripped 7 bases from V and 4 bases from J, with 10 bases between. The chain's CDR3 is CAINGDPYGYTF. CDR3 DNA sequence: TGTGCCATCAATGGGGATCCCTATGGCTACACCTTC.